This is a list of T cell receptor beta chains from one sample in a study of T cell responses to AZD1222 COVID-19 vaccine. Using immunoSEQ multiplex PCR, the repertoire was profiled, and TCRdb retains in-frame clones only, with some absent. Among some 200,000 clones listed, roughly 90% were seen once. The material sequenced was peripheral blood, taken 28 days after the second AZD1222 dose. The receptors were gathered from an adult who received the AZD1222 COVID-19 vaccine. Both conserved end residues are part of each CDR3. Fields, in order: J gene, clone size, D gene, V gene, CDR3 DNA, CDR3 protein. D genes are given only for firm matches. The size of a clone is reported for some rows only, either as once, few or many, or as a class for expanded clones.

J: TRBJ2-7
size: NA
D: NA
V: TRBV7-9
DNA: TGTGCCAGCAGCTCTTTTCTAGGGGGGGAGCAGTACTTC
CDR3: CASSSFLGGEQYF

J: TRBJ2-5
size: NA
D: NA
V: TRBV6-1
DNA: TGTGCCAGCAGTGACCCGGACGGAAAAGAGACCCAGTACTTC
CDR3: CASSDPDGKETQYF

J: TRBJ1-1
size: NA
D: NA
V: TRBV3-1/TRBV3-2
DNA: TGTGCCAGCAGCCCATCGCTGCGGGGAAAGGGTTCTGAAGCTTTCTTT
CDR3: CASSPSLRGKGSEAFF

J: TRBJ1-5
size: NA
D: NA
V: TRBV10-3
DNA: TGTGCCATCAGTGAGTCCCGTTGGCCCCAGCATTTT
CDR3: CAISESRWPQHF

J: TRBJ2-7
size: NA
D: TRBD2
V: TRBV5-1
DNA: TGCGCCAGCAGCCTTAGCGGGAGCTCCTACGAGCAGTACTTC
CDR3: CASSLSGSSYEQYF

J: TRBJ2-1
size: NA
D: NA
V: TRBV24-1
DNA: TGTGCCACCAGTGAAGCATCCGCCGTAGGGCTCTCATACAATGAGCAGTTCTTC
CDR3: CATSEASAVGLSYNEQFF

J: TRBJ2-1
size: NA
D: NA
V: TRBV5-1
DNA: TGCGCCAGCAGCCTAGGGAGGGGGCTGGGAAATGAGCAGTTCTTC
CDR3: CASSLGRGLGNEQFF

J: TRBJ2-7
size: NA
D: NA
V: TRBV4-2
DNA: TGTGCCAGCAGCCAAGATCCGACAGGCTACCCCTACGAGCAGTACTTC
CDR3: CASSQDPTGYPYEQYF

J: TRBJ1-4
size: NA
D: NA
V: TRBV6-5
DNA: TGTGCCAGCAGTTTGGGGGTTGGGGAGGTCGGAAAACTGTTTTTT
CDR3: CASSLGVGEVGKLFF

J: TRBJ1-1
size: NA
D: NA
V: TRBV29-1
DNA: TGCGGCGGGGCCAACACTGAAGCTTTCTTT
CDR3: CGGANTEAFF

J: TRBJ1-3
size: NA
D: NA
V: TRBV4-2
DNA: TGTGCCAGCAGCCAACCAGGGGCTGGAAACACCATATATTTT
CDR3: CASSQPGAGNTIYF

J: TRBJ2-5
size: NA
D: NA
V: TRBV29-1
DNA: TGCAGCGTTGACCCGTCCGGAGGAGAGACCCAGTACTTC
CDR3: CSVDPSGGETQYF

J: TRBJ1-1
size: NA
D: NA
V: TRBV7-8
DNA: TGTGCCAGCAGCTTAGGGAATGAAGCTTTCTTT
CDR3: CASSLGNEAFF

J: TRBJ2-5
size: NA
D: NA
V: TRBV7-2
DNA: TGTGCCAGCAGTTTGGGGGGCAGGCAAGAGACCCAGTACTTC
CDR3: CASSLGGRQETQYF

J: TRBJ2-3
size: NA
D: NA
V: TRBV7-9
DNA: TGTGCCAGCAGCCCAGGACCCACAGATACGCAGTATTTT
CDR3: CASSPGPTDTQYF

J: TRBJ1-1
size: NA
D: TRBD1
V: TRBV19
DNA: TGTGCCAGTAAGACAGGGGTGAACACTGAAGCTTTCTTT
CDR3: CASKTGVNTEAFF

J: TRBJ2-2
size: NA
D: NA
V: TRBV28
DNA: TGTGCCAGCAGTTTATCCGGGTCCGGGGAGCTGTTTTTT
CDR3: CASSLSGSGELFF

J: TRBJ2-7
size: NA
D: TRBD1
V: TRBV6-5
DNA: TGTGCCAGCAGCCTTGGACAGGGCAGGGGCGAGCAGTACTTC
CDR3: CASSLGQGRGEQYF

J: TRBJ2-7
size: NA
D: NA
V: TRBV7-2
DNA: TGTGCCAGCAGCCCGACTCAACGGGCGCACCACGAGCAGTACTTC
CDR3: CASSPTQRAHHEQYF

J: TRBJ2-3
size: few
D: NA
V: TRBV10-1
DNA: TGCGCCAGCAGTGAGACAGTCTCTAGCACAGATACGCAGTATTTT
CDR3: CASSETVSSTDTQYF

J: TRBJ1-2
size: NA
D: TRBD1
V: TRBV6-5
DNA: TGTGCCAGCAGTAAGACAGGGACTAACTATGGCTACACCTTC
CDR3: CASSKTGTNYGYTF

J: TRBJ2-7
size: NA
D: TRBD1
V: TRBV5-1
DNA: TGCGCCAGCAGCTTGGGGGGGACAGGTGAGGAGTACGAGCAGTACTTC
CDR3: CASSLGGTGEEYEQYF

J: TRBJ1-1
size: NA
D: NA
V: TRBV7-9
DNA: TGTGCCAGCAGCTCCCAGGGGAACACTGAAGCTTTCTTT
CDR3: CASSSQGNTEAFF

J: TRBJ1-5
size: NA
D: NA
V: TRBV19
DNA: TGTGCCAGTAGTATAGCTCCCCTTGGGGTGAGCAATCAGCCCCAGCATTTT
CDR3: CASSIAPLGVSNQPQHF

J: TRBJ1-1
size: NA
D: NA
V: TRBV12-5
DNA: TGTGCTAGTGGTTTGGTAGTGAACACTGAAGCTTTCTTT
CDR3: CASGLVVNTEAFF

J: TRBJ2-2
size: once
D: NA
V: TRBV2
DNA: TGTGCCAGCAGTGAAAGGAGGGCGAACACCGGGGAGCTGTTTTTT
CDR3: CASSERRANTGELFF

J: TRBJ1-1
size: few
D: TRBD1
V: TRBV30
DNA: TGTGCCTGGAGTCCTGGCGCGGTGGGGACAGGGAACACTGAAGCTTTCTTT
CDR3: CAWSPGAVGTGNTEAFF

J: TRBJ2-7
size: NA
D: TRBD2
V: TRBV2
DNA: TGTGCCAAGACTAGCGGGAGGGCCGGTCAGGAGCAGTACTTC
CDR3: CAKTSGRAGQEQYF

J: TRBJ1-2
size: NA
D: NA
V: TRBV28
DNA: TGTGCCAGCAGTTTTGGGCTGACAGCTATTGGCTACACCTTC
CDR3: CASSFGLTAIGYTF

J: TRBJ2-5
size: NA
D: NA
V: TRBV7-8
DNA: TGTGCCAGCAGCCCCCCTGCGGAGACCCAGTACTTC
CDR3: CASSPPAETQYF

J: TRBJ2-6
size: NA
D: TRBD2
V: TRBV9
DNA: TGTGCCAGCAGCGACCCCGGACTAGCGGGAGCTGGGGCCAACGTCCTGACTTTC
CDR3: CASSDPGLAGAGANVLTF

J: TRBJ2-2
size: NA
D: NA
V: TRBV2
DNA: TGTGCCAGCAGTGGGGTCGCCGGGGAGCTGTTTTTT
CDR3: CASSGVAGELFF

J: TRBJ1-1
size: NA
D: NA
V: TRBV9
DNA: TGTGCCAGCAGCACGGGGGCGGGAGAAGCTTTCTTT
CDR3: CASSTGAGEAFF

J: TRBJ1-6
size: few
D: NA
V: TRBV27
DNA: TGTGCCAGCAGGCAAGGGACGGGGGATTCACCCCTCCACTTT
CDR3: CASRQGTGDSPLHF

J: TRBJ2-1
size: once
D: NA
V: TRBV28
DNA: TGTGCCAGCAGTTTGGTTGGACCCGCCAATGAGCAGTTCTTC
CDR3: CASSLVGPANEQFF

J: TRBJ2-1
size: NA
D: NA
V: TRBV5-1
DNA: TGCGCCAGCAAAGAGCGTAGCTCCTACAATGAGCAGTTCTTC
CDR3: CASKERSSYNEQFF

J: TRBJ1-2
size: NA
D: NA
V: TRBV9
DNA: TGTGCCAGCAGCGTAGACCAGGGCCTTTGGTCGGGCTACACCTTC
CDR3: CASSVDQGLWSGYTF

J: TRBJ1-1
size: NA
D: TRBD1
V: TRBV7-9
DNA: TGTGCCAGCAGCCCCGGGACAGCCCCTGAAGCTTTCTTT
CDR3: CASSPGTAPEAFF

J: TRBJ1-3
size: NA
D: NA
V: TRBV11-2
DNA: TGTGCCAGCAGCTTTGGTGATTGGAGAGGACCGAGCGGAAACACCATATATTTT
CDR3: CASSFGDWRGPSGNTIYF

J: TRBJ1-5
size: NA
D: NA
V: TRBV11-3
DNA: TGTGCCAGCAGCTTACAGCTCCTATGGGCCCAGCATTTT
CDR3: CASSLQLLWAQHF